Below are 30 T cell receptor beta chains sequenced from a single sample in a study of blood T cell repertoires in COVID-19. Clones were read by immunoSEQ multiplex PCR, and TCRdb kept only the in-frame ones, dropping some. The data contain 65,000 to 85,000 clones, roughly 84% of them seen just once; the ten biggest clones take up 11%. Sequencing was performed on peripheral blood. All receptors come from a woman younger than 35 with acute or convalescent COVID-19.

The chain is built from TRBV30 and TRBJ2-1, with D tentatively TRBD2 (6 bases). Germline CDR1 is GTSNPN and CDR2 is SVGIG (reference sequence). V dropped 3 bases and J dropped 4 bases, with 10 bases sitting between them. This CDR3 contains 13 residues. CDR3 in amino acids: CAWSAGTYNEQFF. CDR3 bases: TGTGCCTGGAGCGCCGGGACTTACAATGAGCAGTTCTTC.

This clone was picked up a small number of times. The same CDR3 is also encoded by other DNA sequences in this sample. V gene TRBV5-1 combines with J gene TRBJ2-2; D ambiguous. The ends were cut back, 0 bases at V and 0 bases at J, with 12 bases in the middle. CDR3 length: 17 amino acids. CDR1 and CDR2 from the germline V gene are SGHRS and YFSETQ. The DNA for the CDR3 is TGCGCCAGCAGCTTGGGACACCGAGACGCGAACACCGGGGAGCTGTTTTTT. Its protein is CASSLGHRDANTGELFF.

V usage is TRBV3-1 (or the pseudogene TRBV3-2) and J usage is TRBJ2-7; D is ambiguous. Germline CDR1 and CDR2: LGHDT and YNNKEL (reference sequence). Trimming stripped 0 bases from V and 6 bases from J, with 12 bases between. The CDR3 length is 14 residues. CDR3: CASSQDWKRSEQYF. The CDR3 DNA reads as TGTGCCAGCAGCCAAGATTGGAAGAGGAGCGAGCAGTACTTC.

This chain uses TRBV5-6 with TRBJ2-3; possible D gene TRBD2, 8 bases. Germline V gene lookup returns CDR1 SGHDT and CDR2 YYEEEE. V was cut by 4 bases and J by 5 bases, with 20 bases left in between. CDR3 length: 16 amino acids. The CDR3 reads CASSPQGTRVLDTQYF. CDR3 nucleotides: TGTGCCAGCAGCCCACAGGGGACTAGGGTTCTAGATACGCAGTATTTT.

The rearrangement links TRBV18 to TRBJ2-1; 14 nucleotides agree with TRBD2. The length of the CDR3 is 15 residues. From germline, CDR1 is KGHSH and CDR2 LQKENI. The ends lost 3 bases at V and 8 bases at J; junction bases unmatched: 3. CDR3 residues: CASSPGLAGVDEQFF. CDR3 nucleotide sequence: TGTGCCAGCTCACCGGGACTAGCGGGAGTAGATGAGCAGTTCTTC.

The chain couples TRBV3-1 (or the pseudogene TRBV3-2) to TRBJ2-2, with D possibly TRBD1 on 6 matching bases. Germline values: CDR1 LGHDT, CDR2 YNNKEL (reference sequence). The CDR3 totals 14 residues. V dropped 4 bases and J dropped 4 bases, with 10 bases sitting between them. The CDR3 nucleotides read TGTGCCAGCAGCCGGCAGGGGACCACCGGGGAGCTGTTTTTT. It codes for CASSRQGTTGELFF.

The CDR3 loop reads CASSLSLTSGTDTQYF. CDR3 sequence (DNA): TGTGCCAGCAGTTTGAGTCTAACTAGCGGCACAGATACGCAGTATTTT. J is TRBJ2-3 and V is TRBV28; TRBD2 aligns across 7 bases. Germline-derived CDR1 and CDR2 are MDHEN and SYDVKM. Trimming removed 3 bases from V and 1 base from J; junction bases left unmatched: 7. The CDR3 consists of 16 residues. The entire variable domain, with the rest obtained from reference TRBV28 and TRBJ2-3, is as follows: DVKVTQSSRYLVKRTGEKVFLECVQDMDHENMFWYRQDPGLGLRLIYFSYDVKMKEKGDIPEGYSVSREKKERFSLILESASTNQTSMYLCASSLSLTSGTDTQYFGPGTRLTVL.

J is TRBJ2-1 and V is TRBV28; no reliable D call. Germline values: CDR1 MDHEN, CDR2 SYDVKM. Trimming took 6 bases from V and 7 from J, leaving 10 bases between them. The CDR3 has 12 amino acids. This CDR3 is CASSPQLNEQFF. The CDR3 DNA is TGTGCCAGCAGCCCACAGCTTAATGAGCAGTTCTTC.

This clone was counted between two and nine times. The CDR3 reads CASSSSGGALREQYF. CDR3 DNA sequence: TGTGCCAGCAGTTCTAGCGGGGGGGCCCTCCGGGAGCAGTACTTC. The chain links TRBV6-6 to TRBJ2-7, with TRBD2 matching 12 bases. The CDR3 extends over 15 amino acids. With V trimmed by 4 bases and J by 7 bases, 8 bases remained unmatched. Looked up from germline, CDR1 is MNHNY and CDR2 is SVGAGI (reference sequence).

The sample holds a few counts of this clone. The chain carries TRBV28 and TRBJ2-2; 9 positions agree with TRBD2. The germline gives CDR1 MDHEN, CDR2 SYDVKM. The CDR3 consists of 16 residues. The trim removed 7 bases at V and 5 bases at J, leaving 11 bases unmatched. As DNA, the CDR3 is TGTGCCAGCATCGCTTTAGCGGGGGTTTGGACCGGGGAGCTGTTTTTT. It specifies CASIALAGVWTGELFF. Full variable domain (outside the CDR3, taken from reference TRBV28 and TRBJ2-2): DVKVTQSSRYLVKRTGEKVFLECVQDMDHENMFWYRQDPGLGLRLIYFSYDVKMKEKGDIPEGYSVSREKKERFSLILESASTNQTSMYLCASIALAGVWTGELFFGEGSRLTVL.

The rearrangement links TRBV2 to TRBJ1-5, with TRBD1 identical over 10 bases. Trimming at V came to 2 bases and at J to 2 bases, leaving 3 bases not matched to a gene. Germline loops: CDR1 SNHLY, CDR2 FYNNEI. This CDR3 comprises 16 residues. CDR3 nucleotides: TGTGCCAGCAGTGAAAGACAGGGGGCAGGCAATCAGCCCCAGCATTTT. It codes for CASSERQGAGNQPQHF.

Here the CDR3 DNA reads TGTGCCAGCTCACCGGGACAGGGAAACACCATATATTTT. This translates into CASSPGQGNTIYF. This rearrangement joins TRBV18 to TRBJ1-3; 7 positions match TRBD1. This CDR3 has 13 amino acids. CDR1 KGHSH and CDR2 LQKENI come from the germline V gene. V lost 3 bases, J lost 4 bases, and 0 bases stayed unmatched.

This clone was picked up one time. The chain combines TRBV4-3 with TRBJ2-2, with TRBD2 matching 7 bases. The CDR3 runs 17 residues. Germline CDR1 and CDR2: LGHNA and YSLEER. Unmatched junction bases numbered 10, after V lost 0 bases and J lost 6 bases. As DNA, the CDR3 is TGCGCCAGCAGCCAAGAACGGCTAGCGGTCTCCTCCGGGGAGCTGTTTTTT. This translates into CASSQERLAVSSGELFF.

The chain has TRBV5-1 and TRBJ2-1, with 12 bases lining up with TRBD2. The CDR3 length is 16 residues. Germline assignment: CDR1 SGHRS and CDR2 YFSETQ. Trimming removed 3 bases from V and 7 bases from J; junction bases left unmatched: 8. The CDR3 DNA reads as TGCGCCAGCAGCTGGTCGTCTAGCGGGAGGGGGAATGAGCAGTTCTTC. This translates into CASSWSSSGRGNEQFF.

The chain is built from TRBV4-1 and TRBJ2-1; D may be TRBD2 (10 bases). The CDR3 totals 16 residues. V dropped 4 bases and J dropped 6 bases, with 19 bases sitting between them. Germline V gene lookup returns CDR1 MGHRA and CDR2 YSYEKL. Here the CDR3 DNA reads TGCGCCAGCAGCCTACTAGCGGGACAGGGTACCAATGAGCAGTTCTTC. It codes for CASSLLAGQGTNEQFF.

The gene calls are TRBV3-1 (or the pseudogene TRBV3-2) and TRBJ2-4, with 16 nucleotides matching TRBD2. The V and J ends lost 4 bases and 5 bases, in that order; junction bases with no gene match: 2. Germline loops: CDR1 LGHDT, CDR2 YNNKEL (reference sequence). CDR3 length: 16 residues. CDR3 bases: TGTGCCAGCAGCCCCGGGACTAGCGGGGGGGAAAACATTCAGTACTTC. It specifies CASSPGTSGGENIQYF.

The chain couples TRBV2 to TRBJ2-5, with a tentative D call TRBD1 (6 bases). The CDR3 has 14 residues. V was cut by 4 bases and J by 5 bases, with 14 bases left in between. Germline CDR1 reads SNHLY; CDR2 reads FYNNEI. The CDR3 DNA is TGTGCCAGCAGTGTCCCCAGGGGCGCGGAGACCCAGTACTTC. This gives the protein CASSVPRGAETQYF.

The chain carries TRBV11-2 and TRBJ1-5; D call uncertain. The CDR3 has 13 amino acids. CDR1 SGHAT and CDR2 FQNNGV come from the germline V gene. V was pared by 6 bases and J by 5 bases, with 11 bases between. CDR3 sequence (DNA): TGTGCCAGCAGTTTGCGCGAACATCAGCCCCAGCATTTT. Translating gives CASSLREHQPQHF.

This clone was found once. CDR3 DNA: TGTGCCTGGAGTGTTACAGGGCCCACTGAAGCTTTCTTT. This encodes CAWSVTGPTEAFF. The chain is built from TRBV30 and TRBJ1-1; tentatively, D is TRBD1 (6 bases). V gave up 0 bases and J gave up 4 bases, with 9 bases separating them. Germline lookup yields CDR1 GTSNPN and CDR2 SVGIG (reference sequence). The CDR3 consists of 13 residues. Together with reference TRBV30 and TRBJ1-1, the CDR3 gives the full variable domain: SQTIHQWPATLVQPVGSPLSLECTVEGTSNPNLYWYRQAAGRGLQLLFYSVGIGQISSEVPQNLSASRPQDRQFILSSKKLLLSDSGFYLCAWSVTGPTEAFFGQGTRLTVV.

The gene calls are TRBV10-2 and TRBJ2-7; D might be TRBD2 (5 bases). The CDR3 runs to 12 residues. Germline V gives CDR1 WSHSY, CDR2 SAAADI. V lost 8 bases and J 4 bases, leaving 12 bases between the germline ends. Here the CDR3 reads CASGSGRYEQYF. CDR3 DNA: TGCGCCAGCGGGTCGGGGAGATACGAGCAGTACTTC.

The chain combines TRBV30 with TRBJ1-2; possibly TRBD1 for D (6 bases). This CDR3 spans 12 amino acids. The V gene's germline CDR1 is GTSNPN and CDR2 SVGIG (reference sequence). V was trimmed by 8 bases and J by 8 bases, leaving 18 bases between them. The CDR3 nucleotides are TGTGCCACGGACGCTGGGGGCTCCGGCTACACCTTC. Its protein is CATDAGGSGYTF.

This clone showed up just once. The rearrangement uses TRBV30 and TRBJ1-6; 10 nucleotides line up with TRBD1. The V gene's germline CDR1 is GTSNPN and CDR2 SVGIG (reference sequence). The length of the CDR3 is 13 residues. The V and J ends lost 1 base and 9 bases, in that order; junction bases with no gene match: 0. CDR3 sequence: CAWSGDRGSPLHF. CDR3 nucleotides: TGTGCCTGGAGTGGGGACAGGGGTTCACCCCTCCACTTT.

This clone appeared a single time. The chain recombines TRBV5-1 with TRBJ2-1; TRBD2 matches at 12 bases. Germline lookup yields CDR1 SGHRS and CDR2 YFSETQ. There are 14 residues in the CDR3. Trimming took 4 bases from V and 8 from J; bases not matched to a gene: 4. The CDR3: CASSPSGGAYEQFF. The CDR3, as DNA: TGCGCCAGCAGCCCTAGCGGGGGGGCGTATGAGCAGTTCTTC.

The genes are TRBV28 and TRBJ1-2; 11 bases agree with TRBD1. From germline, CDR1 is MDHEN and CDR2 SYDVKM. CDR3 length: 14 residues. Trimming at V came to 8 bases and at J to 8 bases, leaving 10 bases not matched to a gene. The CDR3 DNA follows: TGTGCCAGCGGCGGACAGGGGGCCCTGAGCGGCTACACCTTC. It encodes CASGGQGALSGYTF.

The chain combines TRBV19 with TRBJ1-6; 8 nucleotides line up with TRBD1. Trimming cost V 8 bases and J 2 bases; bases outside gene matches: 2. The CDR3 length is 14 residues. Germline V gene data show CDR1 as LNHDA and CDR2 as SQIVND (reference sequence). CDR3 sequence (DNA): TGTGCCAGTCGACAGGGGCCCTATAATTCACCCCTCCACTTT. The encoded protein is CASRQGPYNSPLHF.

The chain recombines TRBV7-9 with TRBJ2-2, with TRBD2 matching over 10 bases. CDR1 is SEHNR and CDR2 is FQNEAQ in the germline V gene (reference sequence). V shed 8 bases and J 8 bases; nucleotides not matched to a gene: 8. This CDR3 spans 14 amino acids. The CDR3 sequence is CASGLAGVAGELFF. DNA of the CDR3: TGTGCCAGCGGGCTAGCGGGAGTAGCGGGGGAGCTGTTTTTT. Filled out from reference TRBV7-9 and TRBJ2-2, the complete variable domain reads DTGVSQNPRHKITKRGQNVTFRCDPISEHNRLYWYRQTLGQGPEFLTYFQNEAQLEKSRLLSDRFSAERPKGSFSTLEIQRTEQGDSAMYLCASGLAGVAGELFFGEGSRLTVL.

J is TRBJ1-4 and V is TRBV5-1, with 8 bases aligning to TRBD1. The V gene's germline CDR1 is SGHRS and CDR2 YFSETQ. V lost 4 bases and J lost 8; bases outside the gene matches: 7. CDR3 length: 14 amino acids. CDR3 in amino acids: CASSEQGASEKLFF. The CDR3 DNA is TGCGCCAGCAGCGAGCAGGGGGCATCGGAAAAACTGTTTTTT.

The chain couples TRBV5-5 to TRBJ1-3; no clear D. The germline V gene has CDR1 SGHKS and CDR2 YYEKEE (reference sequence). V lost 0 bases to trimming and J lost 0 bases, with 7 bases between them. This CDR3 contains 15 residues. The CDR3 here is CASSLDQFSGNTIYF. The CDR3 region has the DNA TGTGCCAGCAGCTTGGATCAATTCTCTGGAAACACCATATATTTT.

The chain recombines TRBV30 with TRBJ1-6; a possible D gene is TRBD1 (6 bases). V gave up 3 bases and J gave up 13 bases, with 16 bases separating them. Looked up from germline, CDR1 is GTSNPN and CDR2 is SVGIG (reference sequence). The CDR3 is 13 residues long. The CDR3 DNA is TGTGCCTGGAGCTCGACAGGACTCGCCCCCCTCCACTTT. Protein product: CAWSSTGLAPLHF.

The chain links TRBV5-8 to TRBJ2-1, with 11 bases identical to TRBD2. Trimming at V came to 5 bases and at J to 6 bases, leaving 4 bases not matched to a gene. CDR3 length: 14 residues. CDR1 and CDR2 from the germline V gene are SGHTS and YDEGEE. The CDR3 coding sequence is TGTGCCAGCAGTAAACTAGCGGGAGTCAATGAGCAGTTCTTC. Translated: CASSKLAGVNEQFF.